This T cell receptor (beta chain) originates from a study of post-analysis software for immune sequencing data. Study-level information: Relapsing-remitting, secondary progressive and progressive-relapsing courses of multiple sclerosis were included. Findings and limits, study-wide: With TRBV5-6, TRBV5-1 and TRBV20-1 included, about five TRBV segments were more frequent in patients than in controls. Those samples that were prepared in the same batch co-clustered strongly by F measure.

This CDR3 has 14 amino acids. This clonotype was counted between two and nine times. No antigen is known for it. The junction shows a germline mismatch at one end, possibly a read error. Built from TCR beta cDNA, the libraries had unique molecular identifiers in them. The T cell input of about 0.85 to 10 million gave roughly 500,000 cDNA molecules. TCRdb itself ran the PCR reads through MiXCR, one entry per CDR3 protein. The repertoire holds 740,000 or so distinct CDR3 sequences, with approximately 57% as singletons. This clonotype was sampled from a girl between 5 and 17 years old with multiple sclerosis. Sequencing was performed on blood. This chain links TRBV12-3 or TRBV12-4 with TRBJ2-3, with unresolved D. This chain's CDR3 is CASGSPDRTDTQYF. CDR3 bases: TGTGCCAGCGGATCCCCGGACCGCACAGATACACAGTATTTT.